This record concerns one TCR beta chain sequence. The sample originates from a study of blood T cell repertoires in COVID-19. The wider study: The United States, Italy and Spain provided the acute and convalescent COVID-19 samples. The analysed material was cDNA or gDNA that came from T cells, B-cell-depleted T cells, or PBMCs.

Original handling: Estimates of nucleated cell counts were drawn from the amplification of reference gene primers. The data were produced by immunoSEQ multiplex PCR, yet TCRdb's version contains in-frame clones alone and is incomplete. From that table come the V and J calls and clone size; the DNA was used to work out D and trimming. The repertoire holds 80,000 to 100,000 clones, 81% seen once, with about 4.3% in the top ten. V lost 0 bases and J lost 4, with 11 bases in between. There are 15 residues in the CDR3. Germline V lookup: CDR1 KGHSH, CDR2 LQKENI. V gene TRBV18 combines with J gene TRBJ2-3; possibly TRBD1 for D (5 bases). Sequenced sample: peripheral blood. This receptor was identified in a man in his sixties with acute or convalescent COVID-19. DNA of the CDR3: TGTGCCAGCTCACCACCAGTCAGGGTCGCAGATACGCAGTATTTT. This translates into CASSPPVRVADTQYF.